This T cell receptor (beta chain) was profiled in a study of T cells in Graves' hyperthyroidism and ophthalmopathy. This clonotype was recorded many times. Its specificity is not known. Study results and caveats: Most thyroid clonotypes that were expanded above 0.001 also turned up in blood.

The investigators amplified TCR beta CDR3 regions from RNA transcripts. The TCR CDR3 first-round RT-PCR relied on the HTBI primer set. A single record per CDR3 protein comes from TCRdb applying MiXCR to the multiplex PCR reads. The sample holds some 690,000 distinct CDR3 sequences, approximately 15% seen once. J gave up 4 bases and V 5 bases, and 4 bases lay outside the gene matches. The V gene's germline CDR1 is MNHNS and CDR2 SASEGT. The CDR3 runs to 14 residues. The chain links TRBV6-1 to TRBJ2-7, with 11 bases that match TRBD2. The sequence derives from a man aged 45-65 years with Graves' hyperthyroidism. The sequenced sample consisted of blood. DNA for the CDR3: TGTGCCAGCAGTAGACTAGCGGGAAAGTACGAGCAGTACTTC. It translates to CASSRLAGKYEQYF.